Each of the 19 T cell receptor beta chains below was sequenced from the same sample in a study of cytomegalovirus exposure and HLA in healthy donors. A multiplex PCR was run with 60 Vbeta primers and 13 Jbeta primers. Data came from immunoSEQ multiplex PCR; TCRdb stores just in-frame clones and leaves some out. The sample yields around 170,000 clones, around three quarters seen once. The material sequenced was PBMCs. Receptor source: a woman aged 25 to 39 in good health and CMV-seronegative.

The V gene is TRBV1, the J gene TRBJ1-1; the D call of TRBD1 is as the table states it, not checked on the DNA. TRBV1 is a pseudogene segment. The CDR3 covers 18 residues. The CDR3 bases are TGCACCAGCAGCCATCTATTGCAACTTGGACAGGGAAATACTGAAGCTTTCTTT. Translation gives CTSSHLLQLGQGNTEAFF.

The chain is built from TRBV5-8 and TRBJ1-1, with D hard to call. Germline values: CDR1 SGHTS, CDR2 YDEGEE. The V and J ends lost 0 bases and 9 bases respectively, with 15 bases between them. The CDR3 runs to 14 residues. DNA for the CDR3: TGTGCCAGCAGCTTGGGGGGATTAGCGGCCCAAGCTTTCTTT. Protein sequence: CASSLGGLAAQAFF.

The chain employs TRBV4-1 and TRBJ2-5, with 8 bases fitting TRBD2. CDR3 size: 16 residues. Germline lookup yields CDR1 MGHRA and CDR2 YSYEKL. Losses at the gene ends were 1 base for V and 2 bases for J; bases not matched to a gene: 6. For the CDR3, the DNA is TGCGCCAGCAGCCAAGTCACCAGCGGGGGACAAGAGACCCAGTACTTC. This encodes CASSQVTSGGQETQYF.

A single count supports this clone. The rearrangement joins TRBV2 to TRBJ1-2, with TRBD1 identical over 7 bases. The ends lost 6 bases at V and 5 bases at J; junction bases unmatched: 9. The CDR3 length is 14 residues. CDR1 and CDR2 (germline): SNHLY, FYNNEI. DNA for the CDR3: TGTGCCAGCAGCTTACCGGGACAGTTTTATGGCTACACCTTC. Its protein is CASSLPGQFYGYTF. The full variable domain, completed using reference TRBV2 and TRBJ1-2, is EPEVTQTPSHQVTQMGQEVILRCVPISNHLYFYWYRQILGQKVEFLVSFYNNEISEKSEIFDDQFSVERPDGSNFTLKIRSTKLEDSAMYFCASSLPGQFYGYTFGSGTRLTVV.

A single count supports this clone. The rearrangement uses TRBV5-1 and TRBJ2-5, with 11 positions matching TRBD2. Losses at the gene ends were 0 bases for V and 9 bases for J; bases not matched to a gene: 4. CDR3 size: 14 residues. CDR1 and CDR2 from the germline V gene are SGHRS and YFSETQ. This CDR3 is CASSLDPSGGPQYF. DNA of the CDR3: TGCGCCAGCAGCTTGGATCCTAGCGGGGGGCCCCAGTACTTC.

The V gene is TRBV5-1, the J gene TRBJ2-6, with D unresolved. Trimming stripped 0 bases from V and 3 bases from J, with 4 bases between. There are 14 residues in the CDR3. Germline V gene data show CDR1 as SGHRS and CDR2 as YFSETQ. DNA for the CDR3: TGCGCCAGCAGCTTGGCGGGTGGGGCCAACGTCCTGACTTTC. Amino acids: CASSLAGGANVLTF.

This sequence joins TRBV15 and TRBJ1-1; 10 bases are a match to TRBD1. J lost 2 bases, V lost 7 bases, and 13 bases had no gene match. Germline V CDR1 and CDR2: LNHNV, YYDKDF (reference sequence). The CDR3 loop spans 17 amino acids. The CDR3 bases are TGTGCCACCAAAGTCGACAGGGGGCGGCCATTCAACACTGAAGCTTTCTTT. Residues: CATKVDRGRPFNTEAFF.

This CDR3 is CASRGQAYEQYF. CDR3 in DNA: TGTGCCAGCAGGGGACAGGCCTACGAGCAGTACTTC. The chain uses TRBV6-5 and TRBJ2-7; 8 bases are shared with TRBD1. CDR3 size: 12 residues. In germline, CDR1 is MNHEY, CDR2 SVGAGI. The V segment lost 6 bases and the J segment 2 bases; nucleotides outside the gene matches: 0.

This clone has only a few counts. This chain uses TRBV4-2 with TRBJ2-3; 8 bases are shared with TRBD2. CDR1 and CDR2 from the germline V gene are LGHNA and YNFKEQ. The ends lost 4 bases at V and 4 bases at J; junction bases unmatched: 10. This CDR3 spans 16 amino acids. The CDR3 here is CASSPLLGGGSDTQYF. The CDR3 DNA is TGTGCCAGCAGCCCCCTGCTGGGCGGGGGGTCAGATACGCAGTATTTT.

The genes are TRBV7-3 and TRBJ2-5; 7 nucleotides agree with TRBD1. The germline V gene has CDR1 SGHTA and CDR2 FQGTGA. J was trimmed by 5 bases and V by 3 bases; bases with no gene match: 9. The CDR3 runs to 15 residues. CDR3 nucleotide sequence: TGTGCCAGCAGCTTGCTCAGGGGGAGAATCGAGACCCAGTACTTC. Translation: CASSLLRGRIETQYF.

The chain joins TRBV4-3 to TRBJ1-2; 7 bases agree with TRBD1. The CDR3 covers 14 residues. CDR1 is LGHNA and CDR2 is YSLEER in the germline V gene. With 1 base clipped from V and 7 bases from J, the junction kept 6 bases outside the gene matches. The CDR3 loop reads CASSQAGRGVGYTF. Written as DNA, the CDR3 is TGCGCCAGCAGCCAAGCTGGCAGGGGGGTTGGCTACACCTTC.

This chain connects TRBV7-2 to TRBJ2-1; 9 nucleotides match TRBD2. Germline V gene lookup returns CDR1 SGHTA and CDR2 FQGNSA. The J segment lost 7 bases and the V segment lost 5 bases, leaving 6 bases of the junction unmatched. This CDR3 has 14 amino acids. The CDR3 DNA sequence: TGTGCCAGCAGCGGTAGCGGGGGTCGGAATGAGCAGTTCTTC. The encoded protein is CASSGSGGRNEQFF. Supplemented by reference TRBV7-2 and TRBJ2-1, the full variable domain reads GAGVSQSPSNKVTEKGKDVELRCDPISGHTALYWYRQSLGQGLEFLIYFQGNSAPDKSGLPSDRFSAERTGGSVSTLTIQRTQQEDSAVYLCASSGSGGRNEQFFGPGTRLTVL.

The chain joins TRBV5-1 to TRBJ2-3, with 7 bases fitting TRBD2. V lost 2 bases, J lost 8 bases, and 8 bases stayed unmatched. The CDR3 is 14 amino acids. The V gene's germline CDR1 is SGHRS and CDR2 YFSETQ. As DNA, the CDR3 is TGCGCCAGCAGCTTTATTGGGGAGGGCGGTACGCAGTATTTT. Its translation is CASSFIGEGGTQYF. The variable domain in full, completed from reference TRBV5-1 and TRBJ2-3, reads KAGVTQTPRYLIKTRGQQVTLSCSPISGHRSVSWYQQTPGQGLQFLFEYFSETQRNKGNFPGRFSGRQFSNSRSEMNVSTLELGDSALYLCASSFIGEGGTQYFGPGTRLTVL.

V is TRBV2 and J is TRBJ1-5; perhaps TRBD1 as D (5 bases). The CDR3 contains 15 residues. Trimming removed 1 base at V and 3 bases at J, with 10 bases between. Germline values: CDR1 SNHLY, CDR2 FYNNEI. The CDR3 protein is CASSEGGVVNQPQHF. CDR3 in DNA: TGTGCCAGCAGTGAAGGGGGGGTCGTCAATCAGCCCCAGCATTTT.

This chain uses TRBV30 with TRBJ1-4; tentatively, D is TRBD1 (6 bases). V was cut by 4 bases and J by 0 bases, with 15 bases left in between. Germline V gene sequence: CDR1 GTSNPN, CDR2 SVGIG (reference sequence). This CDR3 is 16 amino acids long. The CDR3 protein is CAWTQGGVSTNEKLFF. CDR3 coding DNA: TGTGCCTGGACCCAAGGGGGGGTCTCAACTAATGAAAAACTGTTTTTT.

CDR3 region: CASSPLQGQGIEKLFF. CDR3 nucleotide sequence: TGTGCCAGCAGCCCACTACAGGGGCAGGGGATTGAAAAACTGTTTTTT. The chain uses TRBV7-9 and TRBJ1-4, with 7 nucleotides matching TRBD1. There are 16 residues in the CDR3. Germline V gives CDR1 SEHNR, CDR2 FQNEAQ (reference sequence). The V and J ends lost 5 bases and 7 bases, in that order; junction bases with no gene match: 13.

Written as DNA, the CDR3 is TGTGCCAGCAGCCCAAGACAGGTCTTAGGGAACACCATATATTTT. This gives the protein CASSPRQVLGNTIYF. This chain connects TRBV5-6 to TRBJ1-3; D is perhaps TRBD1 (6 bases). CDR1 is SGHDT, CDR2 YYEEEE, per germline. The ends were cut back, 4 bases at V and 7 bases at J, with 18 bases in the middle. The CDR3 contains 15 residues.

The chain recombines TRBV5-1 with TRBJ1-2, with TRBD1 as a possible D gene (5 bases). The germline gives CDR1 SGHRS, CDR2 YFSETQ. This CDR3 region has 16 residues. Trimming left V 3 bases short and J 2 bases short, with 17 bases between. The CDR3 bases are TGCGCCAGCAGCTATCTGGCTGACAGAATAAACTATGGCTACACCTTC. The encoded protein is CASSYLADRINYGYTF.

This clone was recorded only once. This chain connects TRBV25-1 to TRBJ1-4, with D unclear. The CDR3 runs 15 residues. Trimming took off 4 bases at V and 4 bases at J, with 13 bases between the two ends. Germline CDR1 MGHDK, CDR2 SYGVNS. The CDR3 sequence is CASSVLGRYNEKLFF. CDR3 bases: TGTGCCAGCAGTGTGTTGGGGAGGTATAATGAAAAACTGTTTTTT. Complete variable domain (other parts from reference TRBV25-1 and TRBJ1-4): EADIYQTPRYLVIGTGKKITLECSQTMGHDKMYWYQQDPGMELHLIHYSYGVNSTEKGDLSSESTVSRIRTEHFPLTLESARPSHTSQYLCASSVLGRYNEKLFFGSGTQLSVL.